A selection of T cell receptor beta chains follows, all from one sample in a study of shared clonotypes between healthy human individuals. Profiling relied on immunoSEQ multiplex PCR, and the TCRdb table lists in-frame clones only, not all of them. The sample lists under 1,100,000 clones, around 78% occurring once. The sample comprised memory CD4+ T cells from PBMCs. These TCRs come from a man younger than 30 in good health. Some clones in this sample may be carry-over from other donors' samples. Each CDR3 is given with its conserved first and last residue. D genes are given only for firm matches. The size of a clone is reported for some rows only, either as once, few or many, or as a class for expanded clones.

TRBJ2-5 | TRBV18 | TRBD1 | - | TGTGCCAGCTCACCAGGGATGGACAGGGGCCCAGAGACCCAGTACTTC | CASSPGMDRGPETQYF
TRBJ2-2 | TRBV19 | - | - | TGTGCCAGCAAATCCTTGTGGCGTAACACCGGGGAGCTGTTTTTT | CASKSLWRNTGELFF
TRBJ2-7 | TRBV6-1 | TRBD1 | - | TGTGCCAGCAGCCCCACAGGGGATGGCTACGAGCAGTACTTC | CASSPTGDGYEQYF
TRBJ1-3 | TRBV28 | - | - | TGTGCCAGCAGTTTCACATCCTTCTCTGGAAACACCATATATTTT | CASSFTSFSGNTIYF
TRBJ1-5 | TRBV19 | - | - | TGTGCCAGTAGCGTTGCAGGGCGCGATCAGCCCCAGCATTTT | CASSVAGRDQPQHF
TRBJ2-1 | TRBV28 | - | - | TGTGCCAGCAGGTCTAAGGCGATAAGCTCCTACAATGAGCAGTTCTTC | CASRSKAISSYNEQFF
TRBJ2-7 | TRBV2 | - | - | TGTGCCAGCAGTGGAAATAGGGGCACGGGGGAGCAGTACTTC | CASSGNRGTGEQYF
TRBJ2-6 | TRBV19 | TRBD1 | few | TGTGCCAGTACTTGGGACAGGGCGGCTGGGGCCAACGTCCTGACTTTC | CASTWDRAAGANVLTF
TRBJ1-1 | TRBV2 | - | - | TGTGCCAGCAGAGGGACTTTCATGAACACTGAAGCTTTCTTT | CASRGTFMNTEAFF
TRBJ2-7 | TRBV6-5 | - | - | TGTGCCAGCAGTACCAACAGGGCTCCCTACGAGCAGTACTTC | CASSTNRAPYEQYF
TRBJ2-5 | TRBV11-2 | TRBD1 | - | TGTGCCAGCAGCCCGGACAGGCAGCCTCAAGAGACCCAGTACTTC | CASSPDRQPQETQYF
TRBJ2-7 | TRBV29-1 | - | - | TGCAGCGTTGAAATGGTGGGCAAAACAATGAGGGAGCAGTACTTC | CSVEMVGKTMREQYF
TRBJ2-7 | TRBV18 | - | - | TGTGCCAGCTCACCCCGTCGAGTAGATTTCCCAAACTTC | CASSPRRVDFPNF
TRBJ1-5 | TRBV29-1 | - | - | TGCAGCGTTGGCGGGCGCAATCAGCCCCAGCATTTT | CSVGGRNQPQHF
TRBJ1-2 | TRBV27 | TRBD1 | - | TGTGCCAGCAGTTTCTCCGGGACAGGGGGCGGCTACACCTTC | CASSFSGTGGGYTF
TRBJ2-5 | TRBV19 | - | - | TGTGCCAGTAGTAACCTCGGTGGGTCGTACCAAGAGACCCAGTACTTC | CASSNLGGSYQETQYF
TRBJ2-3 | TRBV7-2 | - | - | TGTGCCAGCCGGTTTAGTATCGCAGATACGCAGTATTTT | CASRFSIADTQYF
TRBJ2-2 | TRBV10-2 | TRBD1 | - | TGCGCCAGCAGTGGTGGGACAGGGGGCCTAGGCGACACCGGGGAGCTGTTTTTT | CASSGGTGGLGDTGELFF
TRBJ2-7 | TRBV28 | - | - | TGTACCAGCAGTTTAAGTTTCCCGGGGGACGAGCAGTACTTC | CTSSLSFPGDEQYF
TRBJ2-7 | TRBV11-2 | - | - | TGTGCCAGCAGCCCCGGGGCGGGGAGACCGACCTACGAGCAGTACTTC | CASSPGAGRPTYEQYF
TRBJ2-4 | TRBV28 | TRBD2 | - | TGTGCCAGCAGTAGCGGGACTGCCATTCAGTACTTC | CASSSGTAIQYF
TRBJ2-7 | TRBV7-3 | - | - | TGTGCCAGCAGCGAAGTTGCCTCGACTAAGTCCCACGAGCAGTACTTC | CASSEVASTKSHEQYF
TRBJ2-3 | TRBV11-3 | - | - | TGTGCCAGCAGCCTCGGAGGGCCCGATACGCAGTATTTT | CASSLGGPDTQYF
TRBJ2-7 | TRBV9 | TRBD2 | once | TGTGCCAGCAGTGCAGATACTAGCGGGCGTACCTACGAGCAGTACTTC | CASSADTSGRTYEQYF
TRBJ2-7 | TRBV29-1 | - | - | TGCAGCGCCACTACCGGGACCAGCTCCTACGAGCAGTACTTC | CSATTGTSSYEQYF
TRBJ2-2 | TRBV5-1 | - | - | TGCGCCAGCAGCTTTCCCCGGAGTAACACCGGGGAGCTGTTTTTT | CASSFPRSNTGELFF
TRBJ1-2 | TRBV6-1 | - | - | TGTGCCAGCAGTGAAGCGCGGTTCGGATACTATGGCTACACCTTC | CASSEARFGYYGYTF
TRBJ2-3 | TRBV19 | - | once | TGTGCCAGTAACGGCAGGCACACAGATACGCAGTATTTT | CASNGRHTDTQYF
TRBJ2-2 | TRBV18 | TRBD2 | - | TGTGCCAGCTCACGACCGGGACTAGGTGGGACCGGGGAGCTGTTTTTT | CASSRPGLGGTGELFF
TRBJ2-5 | TRBV2 | - | - | TGTGCCAGCAGCGGAGTGTCAGAGACCCAGTACTTC | CASSGVSETQYF
TRBJ1-4 | TRBV9 | - | - | TGTGCCAGCAGCGTCAAACAGGGCGGTAATGAAAAACTGTTTTTT | CASSVKQGGNEKLFF
TRBJ2-7 | TRBV4-1 | - | - | TGCGCCAGCAGCCGGACAACAGGGCTAACACCCCCCTACGAGCAGTACTTC | CASSRTTGLTPPYEQYF
TRBJ1-2 | TRBV10-2 | - | - | TGCGCCAGCAGTGTAACGGTCGACTATGGCTACACCTTC | CASSVTVDYGYTF
TRBJ1-4 | TRBV30 | - | many | TGTGCCTGGAGTTACCGGCTGGGGGAAAAACTGTTTTTT | CAWSYRLGEKLFF
TRBJ1-5 | TRBV28 | TRBD1 | - | TGTGCCAGCAGCCCGACAGGGAGTAGCAATCAGCCCCAGCATTTT | CASSPTGSSNQPQHF
TRBJ2-3 | TRBV5-1 | - | - | TGCGCCAGCAGCTTGGGTCGGGGGAGCCCAGATACGCAGTATTTT | CASSLGRGSPDTQYF
TRBJ2-3 | TRBV7-9 | - | once | TGTGCCAGCAGCTTAGTTGAGAGAACGCAGTATTTT | CASSLVERTQYF
TRBJ2-1 | TRBV7-7 | - | - | TGTGCCAGCAGCCAGGAGCTAGCCTCCTACAATGAGCAGTTCTTC | CASSQELASYNEQFF
TRBJ2-2 | TRBV25-1 | - | - | TGTGCCAGCAGGGCTAATCTTGGCGGGGAGCTGTTTTTT | CASRANLGGELFF
TRBJ1-1 | TRBV5-1 | - | - | TGCGCCAGCAGCGGCGGCAAGAACACTGAAGCTTTCTTT | CASSGGKNTEAFF
TRBJ1-5 | TRBV28 | - | - | TGTGCCAGCAGTCGCGGGATTCGGGGGCGAAATCAGCCCCAGCATTTT | CASSRGIRGRNQPQHF
TRBJ1-1 | TRBV4-2 | - | few | TGTGCCAGCAGCCAAGCGGGCGGAAACACTGAAGCTTTCTTT | CASSQAGGNTEAFF